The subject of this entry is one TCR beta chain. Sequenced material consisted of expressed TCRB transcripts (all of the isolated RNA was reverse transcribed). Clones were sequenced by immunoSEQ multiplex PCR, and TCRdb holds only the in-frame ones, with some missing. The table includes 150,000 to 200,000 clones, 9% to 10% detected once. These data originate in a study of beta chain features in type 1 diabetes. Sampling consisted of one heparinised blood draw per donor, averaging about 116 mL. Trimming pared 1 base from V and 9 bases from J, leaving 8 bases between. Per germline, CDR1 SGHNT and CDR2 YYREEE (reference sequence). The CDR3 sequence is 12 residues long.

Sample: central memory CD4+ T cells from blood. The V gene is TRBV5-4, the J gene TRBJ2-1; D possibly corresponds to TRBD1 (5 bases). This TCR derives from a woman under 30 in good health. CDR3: CASSLRGIEQFF. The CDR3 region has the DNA TGTGCCAGCAGCTTGAGGGGTATTGAGCAGTTCTTC.